A selection of T cell receptor beta chains follows, all from one sample in a study of blood T cells in healthy people across ages. TCRdb passed the 5' RACE reads through MiXCR, listing each CDR3 protein once. The sample consists of roughly 900,000 distinct CDR3 sequences, around 48% of them appearing once. Material: blood. Receptors originate from a man younger than 40 in good health. Each CDR3 is given without its conserved first and last residue. Expanded clones are given a class, and other clones once, few, many or no size at all.

-	TRBV27	TRBJ2-7	ASSVRLDTREQY
few	TRBV6-5	TRBJ1-2	ASSSSVGTGGAWYGYT
-	TRBV6-1	TRBJ2-3	ASSSPYTSGVQDTQY
-	TRBV5-1	TRBJ2-7	ASSPSGGTGCEQY
-	TRBV3-1	TRBJ2-1	ASSQDTSGRYNEQF
-	TRBV3-1	TRBJ2-1	ASRNHDAYNEQF
-	TRBV7-2	TRBJ2-3	ASSGQTTSTQY
-	TRBV29-1	TRBJ2-3	TIGQGATDTQY
-	TRBV4-3	TRBJ2-1	ASSQDRTSGGREQF
once	TRBV6-5	TRBJ1-2	ASRTGQEGYGYT
few	TRBV5-1	TRBJ2-5	ASSLDGGSIQETQY
-	TRBV6-2/TRBV6-3	TRBJ2-3	ASSYSPAGDREGTDTQY
many	TRBV6-6	TRBJ2-1	ASSYSGQASSNEQF
-	TRBV6-5	TRBJ2-1	ASSYSSTSWGINEQF
-	TRBV27	TRBJ2-1	ASAQRGEYNEQF
few	TRBV27	TRBJ2-7	ASSDTGIDSYEQY
-	TRBV4-1	TRBJ2-3	ASSQDRTSGGAEDTQY
few	TRBV29-1	TRBJ1-4	SAAGVTNEKLF
-	TRBV5-1	TRBJ2-5	ASSLVLSETQY
few	TRBV6-6	TRBJ1-5	ASSYSDFTNQPQH
-	TRBV20-1	TRBJ1-5	SASSRTTNQPQH
-	TRBV6-6	TRBJ2-7	ASSYSSAGAYYEQY
-	TRBV3-1	TRBJ2-7	ASSQPGAETYEQY
-	TRBV20-1	TRBJ2-2	SAPDGYTGELF
-	TRBV6-1	TRBJ2-3	ASSDPQGARADTQY
-	TRBV6-2/TRBV6-3	TRBJ2-5	ASSYSGTAFQETQY
-	TRBV20-1	TRBJ2-6	SAVRESGANVLT
many	TRBV6-5	TRBJ2-7	ASSYAGGGEQY
-	TRBV28	TRBJ2-7	ASSFDLAGGQFGEQY
few	TRBV15	TRBJ1-5	ATSRYDQGYSNQPQH
-	TRBV7-2	TRBJ1-3	ASSPDRGLGNTIY